This TCR beta chain originates from a study of blood T cell repertoires in COVID-19. As for the study in general: Acute-phase and convalescent COVID-19 samples originated in the United States, Italy and Spain. Sources were T cells, B-cell-depleted T cells, or PBMCs; the material itself was cDNA or gDNA.

Clones were read by immunoSEQ multiplex PCR, and TCRdb kept only the in-frame ones, dropping some. The table shows about 190,000 clones, with roughly four fifths occurring only once. CDR1 is SEHNR, CDR2 FQNEAQ, per germline (reference sequence). The length of the CDR3 is 16 residues. Trimming left V 3 bases short and J 1 base short, with 15 bases between. The TCR comes from a woman in her forties or fifties with acute or convalescent COVID-19. The source material was peripheral blood. The gene calls are TRBV7-9 and TRBJ2-5; a weak D match, TRBD2 (6 bases). CDR3 region: CASSFGTPGSQETQYF. CDR3 coding DNA: TGTGCCAGCAGCTTCGGGACTCCGGGATCCCAAGAGACCCAGTACTTC.